This T cell receptor beta chain emerged from a study of patients and donors after allogeneic stem cell transplantation. Germline CDR1 is MNHEY and CDR2 is SMNVEV (reference sequence). The CDR3 runs to 14 residues. Trimming cost V 3 bases and J 4 bases; bases outside gene matches: 3. In TCRdb, the RT-PCR reads were re-called with MiXCR into one record per CDR3 protein. The sample lists about a million distinct CDR3 sequences, more than 15% occurring once. The rearrangement joins TRBV27 to TRBJ2-7; 10 positions agree with TRBD2. The sequencing sample was made of blood, either unsorted or a sorted T cell fraction (not recorded which). This clonotype was sampled from a human donor who was either an allogeneic HSCT recipient or a stem cell or donor lymphocyte infusion donor (not recorded which). It is not recorded whose cells these are; they may come from a transplant donor. CDR3 sequence: CASSFSSGGYEQYF. CDR3 sequence (DNA): TGTGCCAGCAGTTTTTCTAGCGGGGGATACGAGCAGTACTTC.